This TCR beta chain was profiled in a study of vaccination and CD4 T cells after COVID-19. On the study more broadly: The convalescents included six males and four females, and among them two were Hispanic while seven were Caucasian. Controls used CEFX viral epitopes (positive), HIV-1 Nef peptides (negative), or no peptide.

Worth noting for this clonotype: What it recognizes is unknown.

Trimming took off 4 bases at V and 4 bases at J, with 7 bases between the two ends. The CDR3 contains 12 residues. Germline V gene lookup returns CDR1 MDHEN and CDR2 SYDVKM. Sequenced with the Oncomine TCR Beta short-read assay was DNA taken from cultured CD4+ T cells. TCRdb reprocessed the PCR reads with MiXCR, giving one entry per CDR3 protein. This sample has more than 10,000 distinct CDR3 sequences, with about 31% found just once. Specified treatment: roughly 10-day PBMC culture with coronavirus spike peptide pools or control peptides (ViraFEST assay). ViraFEST sequenced TCRs after peptide-pool expansion of antigen-specific T cells. General study findings and limits: Median SARS-CoV-2-reactive clonotype numbers rose nonsignificantly, roughly 21 to 38.

The source of this sequence is a human donor who had recovered from COVID-19. The V gene is TRBV28, the J gene TRBJ1-2, with D hard to call. The sequencing used CD4+ T cells from blood, cultured in vitro, collected after SARS-CoV-2 vaccination. CDR3 nucleotides: TGTGCCAGCAGTTCCGAGGTCTATGGCTACACCTTC. This encodes CASSSEVYGYTF.